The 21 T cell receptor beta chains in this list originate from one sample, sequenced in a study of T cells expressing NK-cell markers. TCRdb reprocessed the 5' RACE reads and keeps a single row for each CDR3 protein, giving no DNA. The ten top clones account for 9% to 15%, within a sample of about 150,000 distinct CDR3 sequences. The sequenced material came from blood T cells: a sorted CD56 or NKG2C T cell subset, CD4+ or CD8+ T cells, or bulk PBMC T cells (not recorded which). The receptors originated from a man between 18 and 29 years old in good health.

CDR3 in amino acids: CSARDRQRNEQFF. V usage is TRBV20-1 and J usage is TRBJ2-1; TCRdb picks TRBD1, but there is no DNA to check that call. The CDR3 is 13 residues long. Per the germline V gene, CDR1 is DFQATT and CDR2 is SNEGSKA (reference sequence).

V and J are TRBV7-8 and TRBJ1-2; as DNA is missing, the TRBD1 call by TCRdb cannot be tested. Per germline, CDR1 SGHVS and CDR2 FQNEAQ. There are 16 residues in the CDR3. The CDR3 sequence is CASSLGNREANYGYTF.

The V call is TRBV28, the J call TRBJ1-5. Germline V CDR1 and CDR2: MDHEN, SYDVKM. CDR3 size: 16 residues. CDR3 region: CASKSVRSYSNQPQHF. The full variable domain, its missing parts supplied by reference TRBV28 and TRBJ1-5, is DVKVTQSSRYLVKRTGEKVFLECVQDMDHENMFWYRQDPGLGLRLIYFSYDVKMKEKGDIPEGYSVSREKKERFSLILESASTNQTSMYLCASKSVRSYSNQPQHFGDGTRLSIL.

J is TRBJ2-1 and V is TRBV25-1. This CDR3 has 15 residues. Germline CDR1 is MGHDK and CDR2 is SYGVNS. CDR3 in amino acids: CASSEYSGRTNEQFF.

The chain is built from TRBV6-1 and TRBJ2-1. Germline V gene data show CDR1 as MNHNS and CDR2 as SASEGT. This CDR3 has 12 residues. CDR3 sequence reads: CASSWDYNEQFF.

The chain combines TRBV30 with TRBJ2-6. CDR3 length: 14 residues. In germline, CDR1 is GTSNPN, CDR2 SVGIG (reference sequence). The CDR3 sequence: CAWSVGTGANVLTF.

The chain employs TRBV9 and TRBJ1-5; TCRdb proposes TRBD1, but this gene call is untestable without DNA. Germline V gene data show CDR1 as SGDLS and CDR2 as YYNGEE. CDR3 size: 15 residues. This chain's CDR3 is CASSATGTYNQPQHF.

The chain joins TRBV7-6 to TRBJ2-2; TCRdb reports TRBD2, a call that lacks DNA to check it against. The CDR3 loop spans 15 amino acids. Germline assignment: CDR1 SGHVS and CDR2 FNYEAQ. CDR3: CASSLGGGSTGELFF.

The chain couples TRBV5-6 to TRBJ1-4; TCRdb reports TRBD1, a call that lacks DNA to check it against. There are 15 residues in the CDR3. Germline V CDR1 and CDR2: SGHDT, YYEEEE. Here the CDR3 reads CASSLAPGREEKLFF. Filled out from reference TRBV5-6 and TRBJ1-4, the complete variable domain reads DAGVTQSPTHLIKTRGQQVTLRCSPKSGHDTVSWYQQALGQGPQFIFQYYEEEERQRGNFPDRFSGHQFPNYSSELNVNALLLGDSALYLCASSLAPGREEKLFFGSGTQLSVL.

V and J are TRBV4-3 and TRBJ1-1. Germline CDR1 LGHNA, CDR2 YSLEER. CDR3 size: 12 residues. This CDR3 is CASSQDKAEAFF.

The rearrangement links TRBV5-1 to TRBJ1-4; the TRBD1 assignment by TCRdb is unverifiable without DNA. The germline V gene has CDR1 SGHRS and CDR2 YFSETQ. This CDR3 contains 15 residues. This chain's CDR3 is CASSTWTGQHEKLFF. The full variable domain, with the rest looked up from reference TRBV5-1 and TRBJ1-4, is KAGVTQTPRYLIKTRGQQVTLSCSPISGHRSVSWYQQTPGQGLQFLFEYFSETQRNKGNFPGRFSGRQFSNSRSEMNVSTLELGDSALYLCASSTWTGQHEKLFFGSGTQLSVL.

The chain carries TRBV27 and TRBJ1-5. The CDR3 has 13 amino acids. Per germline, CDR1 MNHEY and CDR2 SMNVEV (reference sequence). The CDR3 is CASKGIGNQPQHF.

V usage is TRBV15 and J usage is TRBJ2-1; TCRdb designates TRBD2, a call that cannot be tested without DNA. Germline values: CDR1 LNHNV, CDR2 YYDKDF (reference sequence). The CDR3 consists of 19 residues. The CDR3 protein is CATSSPVYAGTSGGNEQFF.

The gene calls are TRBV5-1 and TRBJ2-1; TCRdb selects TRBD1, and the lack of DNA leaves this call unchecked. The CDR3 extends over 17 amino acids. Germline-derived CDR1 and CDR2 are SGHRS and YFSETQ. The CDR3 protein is CASSHLAGQGFYNEQFF.

The CDR3 spells CASSPVTDSAAYNEQFF. V is TRBV5-1 and J is TRBJ2-1; TCRdb reports TRBD1, a call that lacks DNA to check it against. Germline lookup yields CDR1 SGHRS and CDR2 YFSETQ. The CDR3 spans 17 residues.

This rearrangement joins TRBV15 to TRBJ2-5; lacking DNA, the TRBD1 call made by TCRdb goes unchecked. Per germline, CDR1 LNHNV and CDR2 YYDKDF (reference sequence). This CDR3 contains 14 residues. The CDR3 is CATSRDTGEETQYF.

CDR3 region: CASSHYSDRGANYGYTF. The rearrangement joins TRBV16 to TRBJ1-2; TCRdb indicates TRBD1, and absent DNA this call remains unverified. Germline CDR1 KGHSY, CDR2 FQNENV. The CDR3 has 17 residues.

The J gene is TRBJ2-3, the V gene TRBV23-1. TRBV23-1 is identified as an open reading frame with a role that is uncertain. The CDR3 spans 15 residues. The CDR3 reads CASNLTGESTDTQYF.

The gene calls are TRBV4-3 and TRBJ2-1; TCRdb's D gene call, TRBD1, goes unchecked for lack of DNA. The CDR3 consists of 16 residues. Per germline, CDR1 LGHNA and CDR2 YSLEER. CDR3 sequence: CASSPGTGGVGDEQFF.

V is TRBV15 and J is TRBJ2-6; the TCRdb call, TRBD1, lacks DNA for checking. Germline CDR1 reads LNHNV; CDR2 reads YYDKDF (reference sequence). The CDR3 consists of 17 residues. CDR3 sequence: CATSRDSLGLGANVLTF.

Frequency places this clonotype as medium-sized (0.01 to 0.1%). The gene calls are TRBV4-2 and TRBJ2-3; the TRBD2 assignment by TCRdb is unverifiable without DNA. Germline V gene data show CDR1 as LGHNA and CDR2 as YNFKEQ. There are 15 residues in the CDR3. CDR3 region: CASSREGRASDTQYF.